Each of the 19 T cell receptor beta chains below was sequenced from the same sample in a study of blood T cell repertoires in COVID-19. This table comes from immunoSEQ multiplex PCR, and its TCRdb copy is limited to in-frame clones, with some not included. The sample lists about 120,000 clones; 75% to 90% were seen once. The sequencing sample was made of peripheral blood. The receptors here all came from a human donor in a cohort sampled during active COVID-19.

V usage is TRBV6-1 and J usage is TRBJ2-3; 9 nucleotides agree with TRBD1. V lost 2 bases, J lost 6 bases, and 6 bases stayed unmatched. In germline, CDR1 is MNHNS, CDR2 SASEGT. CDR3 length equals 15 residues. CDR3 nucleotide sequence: TGTGCCAGCAGTGAATTGACAGGGGGTTCCGATACGCAGTATTTT. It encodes CASSELTGGSDTQYF.

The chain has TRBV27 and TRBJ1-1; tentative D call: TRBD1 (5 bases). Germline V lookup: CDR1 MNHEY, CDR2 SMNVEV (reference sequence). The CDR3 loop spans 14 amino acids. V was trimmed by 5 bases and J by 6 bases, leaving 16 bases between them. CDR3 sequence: CASSAAGNSPEAFF. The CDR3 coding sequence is TGTGCCAGCAGTGCTGCAGGGAATTCTCCTGAAGCTTTCTTT.

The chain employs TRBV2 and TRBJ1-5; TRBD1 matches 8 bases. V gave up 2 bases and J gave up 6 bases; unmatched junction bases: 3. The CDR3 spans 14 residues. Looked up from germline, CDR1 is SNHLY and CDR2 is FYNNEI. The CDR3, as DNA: TGTGCCAGCAGTGAAATCAGGGGGCGTCAGCCCCAGCATTTT. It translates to CASSEIRGRQPQHF. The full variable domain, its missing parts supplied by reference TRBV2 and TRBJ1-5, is EPEVTQTPSHQVTQMGQEVILRCVPISNHLYFYWYRQILGQKVEFLVSFYNNEISEKSEIFDDQFSVERPDGSNFTLKIRSTKLEDSAMYFCASSEIRGRQPQHFGDGTRLSIL.

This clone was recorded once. The CDR3 DNA reads TGTGCCAGCAGCTTACGCGGGTCTCGGGTACACAATGAGCAGTTCTTC. Encoded protein: CASSLRGSRVHNEQFF. This chain links TRBV7-3 with TRBJ2-1; TRBD2 might be the D (5 bases). Germline V lookup: CDR1 SGHTA, CDR2 FQGTGA. Deletions cut 2 bases from V and 5 bases from J, with 16 bases between. CDR3 length equals 16 residues. The variable domain in full, completed from reference TRBV7-3 and TRBJ2-1, reads GAGVSQTPSNKVTEKGKYVELRCDPISGHTALYWYRQSLGQGPEFLIYFQGTGAADDSGLPNDRFFAVRPEGSVSTLKIQRTERGDSAVYLCASSLRGSRVHNEQFFGPGTRLTVL.

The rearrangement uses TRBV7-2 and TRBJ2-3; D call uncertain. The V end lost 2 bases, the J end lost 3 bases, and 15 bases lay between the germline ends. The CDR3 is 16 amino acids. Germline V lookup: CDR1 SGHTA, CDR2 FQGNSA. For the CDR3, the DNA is TGTGCCAGCAGCTTAACCGCGGCGGCCCGGACAGATACGCAGTATTTT. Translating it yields CASSLTAAARTDTQYF.

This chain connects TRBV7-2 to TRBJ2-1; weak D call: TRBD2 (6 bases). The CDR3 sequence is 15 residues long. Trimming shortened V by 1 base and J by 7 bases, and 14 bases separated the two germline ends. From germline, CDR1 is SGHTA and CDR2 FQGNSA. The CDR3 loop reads CASSLGGLIGNEQFF. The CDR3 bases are TGTGCCAGCAGCTTAGGGGGACTCATTGGGAATGAGCAGTTCTTC.

The CDR3 region has the DNA TGTGCCAGCAGCTTAAGAAGGAGCGGGGAGCTGTTTTTT. This encodes CASSLRRSGELFF. This rearrangement joins TRBV7-3 to TRBJ2-2; D gene unclear. CDR1 is SGHTA, CDR2 FQGTGA, per germline. This CDR3 has 13 amino acids. Trimming left V 1 base short and J 7 bases short, with 7 bases between.

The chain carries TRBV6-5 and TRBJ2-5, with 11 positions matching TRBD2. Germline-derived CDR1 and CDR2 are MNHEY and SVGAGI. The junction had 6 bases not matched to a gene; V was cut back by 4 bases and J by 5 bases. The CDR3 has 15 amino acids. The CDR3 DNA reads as TGTGCCAGCAGTTTTAGCGGGGGGGCCGCGGAGACCCAGTACTTC. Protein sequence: CASSFSGGAAETQYF.

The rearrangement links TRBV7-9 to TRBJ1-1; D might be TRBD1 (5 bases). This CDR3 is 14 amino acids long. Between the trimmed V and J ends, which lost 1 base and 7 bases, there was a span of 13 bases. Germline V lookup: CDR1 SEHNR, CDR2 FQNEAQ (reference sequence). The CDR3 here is CASSLGTTGGEAFF. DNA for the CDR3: TGTGCCAGCAGCTTAGGGACCACCGGGGGTGAAGCTTTCTTT.

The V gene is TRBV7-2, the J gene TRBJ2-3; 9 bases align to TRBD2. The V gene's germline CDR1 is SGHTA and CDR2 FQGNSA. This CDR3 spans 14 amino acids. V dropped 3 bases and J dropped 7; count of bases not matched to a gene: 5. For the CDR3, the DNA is TGTGCCAGCAGCTTTAGTAGCGGGGGCAATACGCAGTATTTT. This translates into CASSFSSGGNTQYF.

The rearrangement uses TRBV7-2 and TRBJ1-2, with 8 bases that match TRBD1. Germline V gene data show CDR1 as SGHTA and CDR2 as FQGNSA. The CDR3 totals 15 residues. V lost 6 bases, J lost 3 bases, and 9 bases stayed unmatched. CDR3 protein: CASREGQDWYYGYTF. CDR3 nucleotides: TGTGCCAGCAGGGAGGGACAGGACTGGTACTATGGCTACACCTTC.

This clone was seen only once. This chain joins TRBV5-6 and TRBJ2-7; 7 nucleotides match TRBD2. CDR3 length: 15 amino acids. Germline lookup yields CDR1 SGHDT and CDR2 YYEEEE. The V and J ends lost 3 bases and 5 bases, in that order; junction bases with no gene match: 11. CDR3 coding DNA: TGTGCCAGCAGCTCCCCTGGACTAGATCACCACGAGCAGTACTTC. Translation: CASSSPGLDHHEQYF.

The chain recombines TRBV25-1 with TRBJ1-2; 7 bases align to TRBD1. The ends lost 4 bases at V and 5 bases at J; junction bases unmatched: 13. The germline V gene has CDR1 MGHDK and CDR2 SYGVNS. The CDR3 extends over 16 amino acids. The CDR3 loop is CASSALIQGLIYGYTF. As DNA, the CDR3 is TGTGCCAGCAGTGCCTTAATACAGGGGCTTATTTATGGCTACACCTTC.

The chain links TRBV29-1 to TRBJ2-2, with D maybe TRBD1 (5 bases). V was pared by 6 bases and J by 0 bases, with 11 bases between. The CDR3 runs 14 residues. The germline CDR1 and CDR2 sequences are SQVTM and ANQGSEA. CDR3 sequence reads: CSVQALANTGELFF. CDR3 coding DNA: TGCAGCGTACAGGCCCTCGCGAACACCGGGGAGCTGTTTTTT.

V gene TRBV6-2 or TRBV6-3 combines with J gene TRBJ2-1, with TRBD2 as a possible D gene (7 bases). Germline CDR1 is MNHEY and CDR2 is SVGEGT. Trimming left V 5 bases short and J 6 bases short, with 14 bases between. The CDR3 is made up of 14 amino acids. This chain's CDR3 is CASSPGGRINEQFF. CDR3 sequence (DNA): TGTGCCAGCAGTCCGGGGGGCCGGATCAATGAGCAGTTCTTC.

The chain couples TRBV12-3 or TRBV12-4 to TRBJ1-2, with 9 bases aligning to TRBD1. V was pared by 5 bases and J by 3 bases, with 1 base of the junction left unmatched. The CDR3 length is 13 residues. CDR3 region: CASSRTGDYGYTF. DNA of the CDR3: TGTGCCAGCAGTCGGACAGGGGACTATGGCTACACCTTC.

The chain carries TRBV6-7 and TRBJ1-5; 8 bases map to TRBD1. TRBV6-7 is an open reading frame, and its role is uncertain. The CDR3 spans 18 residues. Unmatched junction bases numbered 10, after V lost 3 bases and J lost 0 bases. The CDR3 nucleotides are TGTGCCAGCAGTTATACCGGACAGGGAACGTATAGCAATCAGCCCCAGCATTTT. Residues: CASSYTGQGTYSNQPQHF.

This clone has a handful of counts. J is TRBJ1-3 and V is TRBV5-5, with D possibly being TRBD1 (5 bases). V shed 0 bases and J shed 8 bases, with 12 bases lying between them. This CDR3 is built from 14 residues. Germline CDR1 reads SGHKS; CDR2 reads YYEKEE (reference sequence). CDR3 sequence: CASSLDRRPDTIYF. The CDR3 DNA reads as TGTGCCAGCAGCTTGGACAGGCGCCCGGACACCATATATTTT.

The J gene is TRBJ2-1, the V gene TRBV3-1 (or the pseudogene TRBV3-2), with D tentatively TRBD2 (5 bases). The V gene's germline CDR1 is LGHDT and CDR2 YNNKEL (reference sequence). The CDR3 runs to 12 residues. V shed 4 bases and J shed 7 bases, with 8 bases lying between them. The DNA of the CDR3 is TGTGCCAGCAGCCTTCTAGCAAATGAGCAGTTCTTC. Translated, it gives CASSLLANEQFF.